This T cell receptor (beta chain) emerged from a study of post-analysis software for immune sequencing data. The study's findings and limits: Relative to controls, patients with multiple sclerosis showed significantly lower normalized Chao1 diversity. F measure showed strong co-clustering of same-batch samples. When patients were compared with controls, four to six TRBV segments were more frequent, TRBV5-6, TRBV5-1 and TRBV20-1 among them.

V gave up 2 bases and J gave up 6 bases, with 11 bases separating them. The CDR3 has 13 amino acids. The germline V gene has CDR1 SGHRS and CDR2 YFSETQ. This clonotype was detected a few times. The antigen is unknown. Researchers reported that TCR beta cDNA libraries carried unique molecular identifiers. TCRdb redid the calling of the PCR reads with MiXCR, one entry per CDR3 protein. Of roughly 580,000 distinct CDR3 sequences in the sample, about 44% are singletons; the top ten hold more than 1.5%. The sample consisted of blood. The chain carries TRBV5-1 and TRBJ1-1, with D possibly TRBD1 on 6 matching bases. The clonotype originates from a girl aged 5 to 17 with multiple sclerosis. CDR3 amino acids: CASSFNREPEAFF. The CDR3 DNA reads as TGCGCCAGCAGCTTTAACAGGGAACCTGAAGCTTTCTTT. Full variable domain (remainder filled in from reference TRBV5-1 and TRBJ1-1): KAGVTQTPRYLIKTRGQQVTLSCSPISGHRSVSWYQQTPGQGLQFLFEYFSETQRNKGNFPGRFSGRQFSNSRSEMNVSTLELGDSALYLCASSFNREPEAFFGQGTRLTVV.